These T cell receptor beta chains were read from a single sample in a study of CD8 T cells in ankylosing spondylitis. A single record per CDR3 protein comes from TCRdb applying MiXCR to the 5' RACE reads. The table lists about 160,000 distinct CDR3 sequences, around a tenth of them singletons. Source material: blood, either unsorted or a sorted T cell fraction (not recorded which). The receptors originated from a female donor with ankylosing spondylitis or in good health (not recorded which). Each CDR3 is given with its conserved first and last residue. D genes are given only for firm matches. Rows may omit the clone size; those that give it use once, few, many or a size class.

cdr3_nt: TGTGCCACCGAGGGCCAAGCCTACGAGCAGTACTTC; cdr3_aa: CATEGQAYEQYF; v_call: TRBV6-2/TRBV6-3; clone_size: .; d_call: .; j_call: TRBJ2-7
cdr3_nt: TGTGCCAGCAGCTTGGCCCTCGGGGCTACTAGCACAGATACGCAGTATTTT; cdr3_aa: CASSLALGATSTDTQYF; v_call: TRBV5-4; clone_size: .; d_call: .; j_call: TRBJ2-3
cdr3_nt: TGTGCCAGCAGCCCGAGTCGGGGCACTGAAGCTTTCTTT; cdr3_aa: CASSPSRGTEAFF; v_call: TRBV5-4; clone_size: .; d_call: .; j_call: TRBJ1-1
cdr3_nt: TGTGCCAGCTCTATGGGGTGGGAGGAGACCCAGTACTTC; cdr3_aa: CASSMGWEETQYF; v_call: TRBV7-8; clone_size: few; d_call: .; j_call: TRBJ2-5
cdr3_nt: TGTGCCAGCAGTCAAGCTAACTATGGCTACACCTTC; cdr3_aa: CASSQANYGYTF; v_call: TRBV12-3/TRBV12-4; clone_size: many; d_call: .; j_call: TRBJ1-2
cdr3_nt: TGTGCCAGCAGTTTCGACGGGAACTATGGCTACACCTTC; cdr3_aa: CASSFDGNYGYTF; v_call: TRBV6-5; clone_size: .; d_call: .; j_call: TRBJ1-2
cdr3_nt: TGCGCCAGCAGTAGTAAGACAGGGATGAACACTGAAGCTTTCTTT; cdr3_aa: CASSSKTGMNTEAFF; v_call: TRBV10-2; clone_size: .; d_call: TRBD1; j_call: TRBJ1-1
cdr3_nt: TGTGCCAGCAGCTTAGACCCCCCACCTACTATGAACACTGAAGCTTTCTTT; cdr3_aa: CASSLDPPPTMNTEAFF; v_call: TRBV7-8; clone_size: once; d_call: .; j_call: TRBJ1-1
cdr3_nt: TGTGCCAGCAGCTTAACGACGGCTTCACCCCTCCACTTT; cdr3_aa: CASSLTTASPLHF; v_call: TRBV7-2; clone_size: few; d_call: .; j_call: TRBJ1-6
cdr3_nt: TGTGCCAGCAGTTGGGCCCGGGAGGGAGAGACCCAGTACTTC; cdr3_aa: CASSWAREGETQYF; v_call: TRBV7-9; clone_size: many; d_call: TRBD2; j_call: TRBJ2-5
cdr3_nt: TGTGCCAGCAGCGGGAGGGCTAGCGGTACTAGCACAGATACGCAGTATTTT; cdr3_aa: CASSGRASGTSTDTQYF; v_call: TRBV9; clone_size: .; d_call: TRBD2; j_call: TRBJ2-3
cdr3_nt: TGCAGCGTCCACGGACTCCGGGGAGAGACCCAGTACTTC; cdr3_aa: CSVHGLRGETQYF; v_call: TRBV29-1; clone_size: many; d_call: .; j_call: TRBJ2-5
cdr3_nt: TGTGCCAGTAGTATTGCGGCCCGGGGGGGCACTGAAGCTTTCTTT; cdr3_aa: CASSIAARGGTEAFF; v_call: TRBV19; clone_size: .; d_call: .; j_call: TRBJ1-1
cdr3_nt: TGCGCCAGCAGCTGGACGGATAGCTCCTACGAGCAGTACTTC; cdr3_aa: CASSWTDSSYEQYF; v_call: TRBV5-1; clone_size: many; d_call: .; j_call: TRBJ2-7
cdr3_nt: TGCAGTGCGACGACACTTCGTACGAACACTGAAGCTTTCTTT; cdr3_aa: CSATTLRTNTEAFF; v_call: TRBV20-1; clone_size: few; d_call: .; j_call: TRBJ1-1
cdr3_nt: TGTGCCAGCAGTCTGTACTCTGGGGCCAACGTCCTGACTTTC; cdr3_aa: CASSLYSGANVLTF; v_call: TRBV6-1; clone_size: .; d_call: .; j_call: TRBJ2-6
cdr3_nt: TGCGCCAGCAGCTCCCGGACAGGGGAAGGGACAGATACGCAGTATTTT; cdr3_aa: CASSSRTGEGTDTQYF; v_call: TRBV5-1; clone_size: .; d_call: TRBD1; j_call: TRBJ2-3
cdr3_nt: TGTGCCAGCAAAGGGACAGGAGGAAACACCATATATTTT; cdr3_aa: CASKGTGGNTIYF; v_call: TRBV12-3/TRBV12-4; clone_size: many; d_call: TRBD1; j_call: TRBJ1-3
cdr3_nt: TGTGCCAGCAGCTTCGGGACTAGAATGGAAGTAGACATTCAGTACTTC; cdr3_aa: CASSFGTRMEVDIQYF; v_call: TRBV7-8; clone_size: many; d_call: TRBD2; j_call: TRBJ2-4
cdr3_nt: TGCAGTGCTACCGGGACTAGCGGGAGCGGTGAGCAGTTCTTC; cdr3_aa: CSATGTSGSGEQFF; v_call: TRBV20-1; clone_size: .; d_call: TRBD2; j_call: TRBJ2-1
cdr3_nt: TGTGCCAGCAGCCCTGGGACTACCACTTACCAAGAGACCCAGTACTTC; cdr3_aa: CASSPGTTTYQETQYF; v_call: TRBV7-2; clone_size: .; d_call: TRBD2; j_call: TRBJ2-5
cdr3_nt: TGCAGTGCCAGGGACAGTGGATCGTATGGCTACACCTTC; cdr3_aa: CSARDSGSYGYTF; v_call: TRBV20-1; clone_size: few; d_call: TRBD1; j_call: TRBJ1-2
cdr3_nt: TGTGCCAGCAGCGCTAGCGAGCTAGCGGGAGGTCTTGAGCAGTTCTTC; cdr3_aa: CASSASELAGGLEQFF; v_call: TRBV7-2; clone_size: .; d_call: TRBD2; j_call: TRBJ2-1
cdr3_nt: TGTGCCAGTAGTATACAAATCGGACAGGGATCCAATGAGCAGTTCTTC; cdr3_aa: CASSIQIGQGSNEQFF; v_call: TRBV19; clone_size: .; d_call: TRBD1; j_call: TRBJ2-1
cdr3_nt: TGTGCCAGCAGCCCCCTGGGACAGGGAAATGAGCAGTTCTTC; cdr3_aa: CASSPLGQGNEQFF; v_call: TRBV4-2; clone_size: many; d_call: TRBD1; j_call: TRBJ2-1
cdr3_nt: TGTGCCACAAGGGAGATTAGCGGGAGTAAGTCGGTATACAATGAGCAGTTCTTC; cdr3_aa: CATREISGSKSVYNEQFF; v_call: TRBV6-1; clone_size: many; d_call: TRBD2; j_call: TRBJ2-1
cdr3_nt: TGTGCCAGCAGTGACTTCCAGAGCTATGGCTACACCTTC; cdr3_aa: CASSDFQSYGYTF; v_call: TRBV2; clone_size: few; d_call: .; j_call: TRBJ1-2
cdr3_nt: TGTGCCAGCAGAGCGGACAGAAACAATGAGCAGTTCTTC; cdr3_aa: CASRADRNNEQFF; v_call: TRBV9; clone_size: .; d_call: .; j_call: TRBJ2-1
cdr3_nt: TGTGCCAGCAGCTTACCGGGCCCAAAAGAGACCCAGTACTTC; cdr3_aa: CASSLPGPKETQYF; v_call: TRBV11-2; clone_size: .; d_call: .; j_call: TRBJ2-5
cdr3_nt: TGTGCCACCTCAGTGAACACTGAAGCTTTCTTT; cdr3_aa: CATSVNTEAFF; v_call: TRBV19; clone_size: .; d_call: .; j_call: TRBJ1-1
cdr3_nt: TGTGCCAGCAGCTTAGTCCAGGGATTTGAAAAACTGTTTTTT; cdr3_aa: CASSLVQGFEKLFF; v_call: TRBV7-9; clone_size: few; d_call: .; j_call: TRBJ1-4
cdr3_nt: TGTGCCAGCAGTTACGCCCGGGACAGGCTAGTCTATGGCTACACCTTC; cdr3_aa: CASSYARDRLVYGYTF; v_call: TRBV6-2/TRBV6-3; clone_size: .; d_call: TRBD1; j_call: TRBJ1-2
cdr3_nt: TGTGCCAGCAGTTTCCAGGGGCCGAGAGAGCAGTACTTC; cdr3_aa: CASSFQGPREQYF; v_call: TRBV6-2/TRBV6-3; clone_size: .; d_call: .; j_call: TRBJ2-7
cdr3_nt: TGCGCCAGCAGCCTCGGGACAGGCACTGAAGCTTTCTTT; cdr3_aa: CASSLGTGTEAFF; v_call: TRBV5-1; clone_size: many; d_call: TRBD1; j_call: TRBJ1-1
cdr3_nt: TGTGCCAGCAGGGCGCGGACAGGGCACACTGAAGCTTTCTTT; cdr3_aa: CASRARTGHTEAFF; v_call: TRBV2; clone_size: few; d_call: TRBD1; j_call: TRBJ1-1
cdr3_nt: TGTGCCAGCAGCCCGCGGACTAGCGGGAGGGCCCTGAGGGTCTTC; cdr3_aa: CASSPRTSGRALRVF; v_call: TRBV13; clone_size: .; d_call: TRBD2; j_call: TRBJ2-1
cdr3_nt: TGTGCCAGCAGGCCCGGACCATTGAACACCGGGGAGCTGTTTTTT; cdr3_aa: CASRPGPLNTGELFF; v_call: TRBV27; clone_size: few; d_call: .; j_call: TRBJ2-2
cdr3_nt: TGCAGTGCTTCCGACGGACTAGTATACGAGCAGTTCTTC; cdr3_aa: CSASDGLVYEQFF; v_call: TRBV20-1; clone_size: few; d_call: TRBD2; j_call: TRBJ2-1
cdr3_nt: TGTGCCAGCAGCGGCAGGGAATTCGGCACCGGGGAGCTGTTTTTT; cdr3_aa: CASSGREFGTGELFF; v_call: TRBV13; clone_size: .; d_call: .; j_call: TRBJ2-2
cdr3_nt: TGTGCCAGCAGTGGTCCGGCATTTGAAGCTTTCTTT; cdr3_aa: CASSGPAFEAFF; v_call: TRBV2; clone_size: few; d_call: .; j_call: TRBJ1-1
cdr3_nt: TGCAGTGCTAGAGAGGAGACCGACGGCGGGGGCTACACCTTC; cdr3_aa: CSAREETDGGGYTF; v_call: TRBV20-1; clone_size: many; d_call: .; j_call: TRBJ1-2
cdr3_nt: TGTGCCAGCAGCGTCCCGGGAGTAGAGGACGAGCAGTACTTC; cdr3_aa: CASSVPGVEDEQYF; v_call: TRBV7-8; clone_size: .; d_call: .; j_call: TRBJ2-7
cdr3_nt: TGCAGCGTTGACAGGGGAAGATTTACTGAAGCTTTCTTT; cdr3_aa: CSVDRGRFTEAFF; v_call: TRBV29-1; clone_size: many; d_call: .; j_call: TRBJ1-1
cdr3_nt: TGCAGTGCTAGTGGACTAGCGGGAACAGATACGCAGTATTTT; cdr3_aa: CSASGLAGTDTQYF; v_call: TRBV20-1; clone_size: few; d_call: TRBD2; j_call: TRBJ2-3
cdr3_nt: TGTGCCAGCAGCTTGGGGGGGGGACTCAACTACAATGAGCAGTTCTTC; cdr3_aa: CASSLGGGLNYNEQFF; v_call: TRBV5-5; clone_size: many; d_call: TRBD2; j_call: TRBJ2-1
cdr3_nt: TGTGCCAGCAGCGTTGCCTCGACTGGGTGGGGTGAGCAGTTCTTC; cdr3_aa: CASSVASTGWGEQFF; v_call: TRBV9; clone_size: few; d_call: .; j_call: TRBJ2-1
cdr3_nt: TGTGCCAGCAGCACCCAGGGCCGGAGCAATCAGCCCCAGCATTTT; cdr3_aa: CASSTQGRSNQPQHF; v_call: TRBV9; clone_size: many; d_call: .; j_call: TRBJ1-5
cdr3_nt: TGTGCCAGCAGCGGGGGACAGGGGGCTTACAATGAGCAGTTCTTC; cdr3_aa: CASSGGQGAYNEQFF; v_call: TRBV9; clone_size: .; d_call: TRBD1; j_call: TRBJ2-1
cdr3_nt: TGCGCCAGCAGCCAGGGGGGGATTCAGGAGTCCTATGGCTACACCTTC; cdr3_aa: CASSQGGIQESYGYTF; v_call: TRBV4-1; clone_size: few; d_call: .; j_call: TRBJ1-2
cdr3_nt: TGTGCCAGCAGCGTAGGGGGGAGCGGGAGCTTTTCAGAGACCCAGTACTTC; cdr3_aa: CASSVGGSGSFSETQYF; v_call: TRBV9; clone_size: few; d_call: TRBD2; j_call: TRBJ2-5
cdr3_nt: TGCAGCGCTAAGGTCCGGGACAGGGGGCACGAGCAGTACTTC; cdr3_aa: CSAKVRDRGHEQYF; v_call: TRBV29-1; clone_size: few; d_call: TRBD1; j_call: TRBJ2-7
cdr3_nt: TGTGCCAGCAGCTTAACGGAGGGGATGAACACTGAAGCTTTCTTT; cdr3_aa: CASSLTEGMNTEAFF; v_call: TRBV11-2; clone_size: .; d_call: .; j_call: TRBJ1-1
cdr3_nt: TGTGCCAGCAGTCCGCTAAGCGGCGCCTACAATGAGCAGTTCTTC; cdr3_aa: CASSPLSGAYNEQFF; v_call: TRBV27; clone_size: many; d_call: .; j_call: TRBJ2-1
cdr3_nt: TGCGCCAGCAGGCTAGGACAGAGAGATGAAGCTTTCTTT; cdr3_aa: CASRLGQRDEAFF; v_call: TRBV5-1; clone_size: .; d_call: .; j_call: TRBJ1-1
cdr3_nt: TGTGCCAGCAGCTTAAAGACTAGCGAGAACGAGCAGTACTTC; cdr3_aa: CASSLKTSENEQYF; v_call: TRBV7-9; clone_size: few; d_call: TRBD2; j_call: TRBJ2-7
cdr3_nt: TGTGCCAGCAGCTTGGGGACGGTGAATGAGCAGTTCTTC; cdr3_aa: CASSLGTVNEQFF; v_call: TRBV5-6; clone_size: .; d_call: .; j_call: TRBJ2-1
cdr3_nt: TGTGCCAGCAGCCCGGGGGTCCACTATGAGCAGTTCTTC; cdr3_aa: CASSPGVHYEQFF; v_call: TRBV12-1; clone_size: .; d_call: .; j_call: TRBJ2-1
cdr3_nt: TGTGCCAGCAGCCGAGCGACAGGGGGCTACGAGCAGTACTTC; cdr3_aa: CASSRATGGYEQYF; v_call: TRBV12-3/TRBV12-4; clone_size: few; d_call: TRBD1; j_call: TRBJ2-7
cdr3_nt: TGTGCCAGCAGGGGGACTAGCGGGATCTACAATGAGCAGTTCTTC; cdr3_aa: CASRGTSGIYNEQFF; v_call: TRBV2; clone_size: few; d_call: TRBD2; j_call: TRBJ2-1